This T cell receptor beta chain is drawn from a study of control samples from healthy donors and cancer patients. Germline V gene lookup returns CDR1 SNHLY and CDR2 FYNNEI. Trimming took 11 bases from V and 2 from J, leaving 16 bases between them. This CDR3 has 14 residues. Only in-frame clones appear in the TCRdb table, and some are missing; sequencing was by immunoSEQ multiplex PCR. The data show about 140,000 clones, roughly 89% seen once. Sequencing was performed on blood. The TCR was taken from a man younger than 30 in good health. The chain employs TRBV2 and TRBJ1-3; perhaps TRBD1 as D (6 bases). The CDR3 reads CAVHRDPPGNTIYF. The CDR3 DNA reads TGTGCCGTCCACAGGGACCCCCCTGGAAACACCATATATTTT.